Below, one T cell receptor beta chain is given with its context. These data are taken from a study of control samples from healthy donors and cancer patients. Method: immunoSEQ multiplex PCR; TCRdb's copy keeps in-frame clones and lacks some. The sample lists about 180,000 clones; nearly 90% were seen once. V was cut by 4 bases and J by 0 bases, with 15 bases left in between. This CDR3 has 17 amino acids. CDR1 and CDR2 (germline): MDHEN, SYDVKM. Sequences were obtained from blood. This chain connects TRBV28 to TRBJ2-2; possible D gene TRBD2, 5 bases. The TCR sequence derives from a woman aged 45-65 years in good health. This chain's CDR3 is CASSYLVGAPNTGELFF. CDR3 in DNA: TGTGCCAGCAGTTACCTCGTGGGAGCTCCGAACACCGGGGAGCTGTTTTTT.